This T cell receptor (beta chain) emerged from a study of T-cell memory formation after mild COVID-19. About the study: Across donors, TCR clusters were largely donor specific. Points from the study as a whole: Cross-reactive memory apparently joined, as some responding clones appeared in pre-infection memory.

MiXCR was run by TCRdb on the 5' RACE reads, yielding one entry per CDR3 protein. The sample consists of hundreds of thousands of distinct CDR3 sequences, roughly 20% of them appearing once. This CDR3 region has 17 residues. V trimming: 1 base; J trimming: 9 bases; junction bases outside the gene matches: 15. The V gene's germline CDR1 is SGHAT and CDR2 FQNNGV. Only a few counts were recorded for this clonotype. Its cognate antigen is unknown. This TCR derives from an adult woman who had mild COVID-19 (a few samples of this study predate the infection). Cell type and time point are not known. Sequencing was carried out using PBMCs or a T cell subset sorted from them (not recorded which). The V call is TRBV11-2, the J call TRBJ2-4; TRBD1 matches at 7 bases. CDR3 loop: CASSLAGERGPNGIQYF. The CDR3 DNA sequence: TGTGCCAGCAGCTTAGCAGGCGAGAGGGGGCCAAATGGCATTCAGTACTTC.